These T cell receptor beta chains were read from a single sample in a study. Via MiXCR, TCRdb re-called the 5' RACE reads, giving one row per CDR3 protein. The table lists 55,000 to 70,000 distinct CDR3 sequences, 25% to 30% of them singletons, with approximately 3% in the top ten. The sequencing sample was made of tumor-infiltrating memory CD4+ T cells sorted from the breast tumor. These receptors originate from a female donor with breast cancer. Each CDR3 is given without its conserved first and last residue. The order of the fields is V gene, J gene, CDR3 protein.

TRBV27	TRBJ2-1	ASSLFSSGSSYNEQF
TRBV20-1	TRBJ2-1	SCGRGANEQF
TRBV11-2	TRBJ1-2	ASSLAPFVYT
TRBV6-2/TRBV6-3	TRBJ2-3	ASCPALGGRTDTQY
TRBV3-1	TRBJ2-2	ASSQGRGYTGELF
TRBV6-5	TRBJ1-2	ASRRPLTGYT
TRBV12-3/TRBV12-4	TRBJ2-1	ASSLGSSPYNEQF
TRBV7-2	TRBJ2-3	ASSKRASGRVQLSTDTQY
TRBV9	TRBJ1-2	ASSAQQGARYGYT
TRBV25-1	TRBJ2-5	ASSSSKGVMKETQY
TRBV12-3/TRBV12-4	TRBJ1-2	ASSSELYGYT
TRBV11-2	TRBJ1-6	ASSFSNSPLH
TRBV4-2	TRBJ1-2	ASSQDLAGANYGYT
TRBV7-9	TRBJ2-5	ASGYDPAQY
TRBV27	TRBJ2-7	ASKGWAVYEQY
TRBV5-1	TRBJ1-5	ASSRDSQNQPQH
TRBV7-2	TRBJ2-5	ASSSSGMGETQY
TRBV5-1	TRBJ1-1	ASQPAVNTEAF
TRBV7-2	TRBJ2-3	ASSLGLLDTQY
TRBV2	TRBJ2-7	ASSKGASGSYEQY
TRBV24-1	TRBJ2-1	ATSATFNEQF
TRBV28	TRBJ2-5	ASSTATGDGETQY
TRBV5-1	TRBJ2-5	ASSLVASGQEAQY
TRBV5-5	TRBJ1-2	ASSGTGTHLGYT
TRBV11-2	TRBJ2-1	ASSLRRNEQF
TRBV30	TRBJ2-1	AWRWSGSRGEQF
TRBV5-1	TRBJ1-2	ASSDPGQDYGYT
TRBV3-1	TRBJ2-7	ASSPPLSRPDWDEQY
TRBV7-9	TRBJ2-3	ASNPERLSTDTQY
TRBV7-9	TRBJ2-2	ASSFGETGELF
TRBV6-5	TRBJ1-1	ASSYLPPRDAPYEAF
TRBV20-1	TRBJ2-5	SAEYQNQETQY
TRBV2	TRBJ1-2	ASRPTSANNYGYT
TRBV6-5	TRBJ1-3	ASREASSGNTIY
TRBV6-2/TRBV6-3	TRBJ1-2	ASSWASYGYT
TRBV5-1	TRBJ2-7	ASSLGLAGLSDEQY
TRBV6-5	TRBJ1-1	ASSWTGSTEAF
TRBV6-2/TRBV6-3	TRBJ1-6	ASSEQGRNSPLH
TRBV5-1	TRBJ2-5	ASSPLRLAGAEETQY
TRBV29-1	TRBJ2-3	SVQTSGGTDTQY
TRBV24-1	TRBJ2-1	ATSDLLSSGGYNEQF
TRBV7-3	TRBJ1-1	ASSPVGGRSTEAL
TRBV4-1	TRBJ1-4	ASSRRGSGGYTNEKLF
TRBV5-1	TRBJ2-5	ASSLRTGDQETQY
TRBV20-1	TRBJ2-7	SASFLRGQSYEQY
TRBV5-1	TRBJ1-2	ASGLRVEYGYT
TRBV9	TRBJ2-3	ASTRVTDTQY
TRBV29-1	TRBJ2-2	SVEDSGGRNTGELF
TRBV5-1	TRBJ2-1	ASSFQGAGVYNEQF
TRBV24-1	TRBJ2-5	ATSDDHASETQY
TRBV7-9	TRBJ2-3	ASTISWEDTQY
TRBV7-2	TRBJ2-3	ASSDHPLKTSTDTQY
TRBV4-3	TRBJ1-6	ASSQDTGGDSPLH
TRBV5-1	TRBJ1-6	ASSLAHTGASCSPLH
TRBV7-9	TRBJ1-3	ATLQFGGGNTIY
TRBV7-2	TRBJ2-7	ASSLVRGRGEQY
TRBV4-3	TRBJ1-2	ASSQALQGAGGYT